These 29 T cell receptor beta chains were sequenced from one sample in a study of OX40 agonist ivuxolimab in advanced cancers. The data were produced by immunoSEQ multiplex PCR, yet TCRdb's version contains in-frame clones alone and is incomplete. The repertoire has 90,000 to 95,000 clones, 84% of them found once; the top ten carry 0.9% to 1.2%. This specimen was CD4+ or CD8+ T cells sorted from blood, taken in a trial of the OX40 agonist ivuxolimab. The source of these receptors is an adult with an advanced solid tumor such as melanoma, head and neck, liver or kidney cancer.

This chain connects TRBV6-1 to TRBJ2-7, with TRBD1 identical over 8 bases. This CDR3 comprises 13 residues. The V and J ends lost 6 bases and 3 bases, in that order; junction bases with no gene match: 4. In germline, CDR1 is MNHNS, CDR2 SASEGT. CDR3 in DNA: TGTGCCAGCAGGACAACAGGGGGCTACGAGCAGTACGTC. Its protein product is CASRTTGGYEQYV.

The chain recombines TRBV7-3 with TRBJ2-2, with D maybe TRBD1 (5 bases). V gave up 5 bases and J gave up 3 bases, with 16 bases separating them. This CDR3 has 16 residues. Germline assignment: CDR1 SGHTA and CDR2 FQGTGA. In DNA form, the CDR3 reads TGTGCCAGCAGCCCCCAGGGCCTTGGCTACACCGGGGAGCTGTTTTTT. This sequence encodes CASSPQGLGYTGELFF.

J is TRBJ2-2 and V is TRBV19; D call uncertain. The CDR3 sequence is 15 residues long. Germline V gene data show CDR1 as LNHDA and CDR2 as SQIVND (reference sequence). Trimming took off 3 bases at V and 1 base at J, with 9 bases between the two ends. CDR3 sequence: CASSIELGNTGELFF. The DNA of the CDR3 is TGTGCCAGTAGTATTGAATTGGGGAACACCGGGGAGCTGTTTTTT.

This clone appeared once. The chain carries TRBV5-4 and TRBJ2-7, with D perhaps being TRBD1 or TRBD2 (5 bases each). The V end lost 4 bases, the J end lost 2 bases, and 13 bases lay between the germline ends. The V gene's germline CDR1 is SGHNT and CDR2 YYREEE (reference sequence). CDR3 length: 14 amino acids. The CDR3 sequence is CASSTYRDAYEQYF. DNA of the CDR3: TGTGCCAGCAGCACATACCGGGACGCCTACGAGCAGTACTTC.

The rearrangement joins TRBV15 to TRBJ2-1; TRBD2 agrees at 7 bases. The CDR3 spans 17 residues. V lost 3 bases and J lost 0; bases outside the gene matches: 8. CDR1 is LNHNV, CDR2 YYDKDF, per germline (reference sequence). CDR3 in DNA: TGTGCCACCAGCAGCCCCGTGGGGGGGTCCTCCTACAATGAGCAGTTCTTC. Translation gives CATSSPVGGSSYNEQFF. Complete variable domain (other parts from reference TRBV15 and TRBJ2-1): DAMVIQNPRYQVTQFGKPVTLSCSQTLNHNVMYWYQQKSSQAPKLLFHYYDKDFNNEADTPDNFQSRRPNTSFCFLDIRSPGLGDTAMYLCATSSPVGGSSYNEQFFGPGTRLTVL.

The chain couples TRBV11-2 to TRBJ2-7; the D is unclear. From germline, CDR1 is SGHAT and CDR2 FQNNGV. V was trimmed by 1 base and J by 6 bases, leaving 7 bases between them. The CDR3 covers 12 residues. The CDR3 region has the DNA TGTGCCAGCAGCTTAGTTGTCGGCGAGCAGTACGTC. Its translation is CASSLVVGEQYV.

This clone was detected only a few times. The chain uses TRBV7-2 and TRBJ1-6; the match to TRBD1 covers 10 bases. The CDR3 sequence is 16 residues long. The V gene's germline CDR1 is SGHTA and CDR2 FQGNSA. Trimming cost V 1 base and J 10 bases; bases outside gene matches: 7. Here the CDR3 reads CASSLEGTGDGSPLHF. CDR3 coding DNA: TGTGCCAGCAGCTTAGAAGGGACAGGGGATGGGTCACCCCTCCACTTT.

This clone has just one count. The chain joins TRBV19 to TRBJ1-5, with 8 positions matching TRBD1. Germline V gene data show CDR1 as LNHDA and CDR2 as SQIVND (reference sequence). J gave up 5 bases and V 5 bases, and 8 bases lay outside the gene matches. The CDR3 totals 15 residues. CDR3 bases: TGTGCCAGTAGTCCTTTGGACAGGGACGATCAGCCCCAGCATTTT. Its protein product is CASSPLDRDDQPQHF.

The J gene is TRBJ2-5, the V gene TRBV4-3; 9 bases agree with TRBD2. V trimming: 0 bases; J trimming: 0 bases; junction bases outside the gene matches: 8. Germline V gene lookup returns CDR1 LGHNA and CDR2 YSLEER. CDR3 length equals 18 residues. CDR3 in amino acids: CASSQDLTAGGNQETQYF. The CDR3 nucleotides are TGCGCCAGCAGCCAAGATCTAACGGCGGGGGGGAACCAAGAGACCCAGTACTTC.

J is TRBJ1-1 and V is TRBV28; D is undetermined. CDR1 and CDR2 from the germline V gene are MDHEN and SYDVKM. The CDR3 consists of 13 residues. Trimming stripped 6 bases from V and 1 base from J, with 9 bases between. The DNA of the CDR3 is TGTGCCAGCAGCGGGCACGCGAACACTGAAGCTTTCTTT. Protein: CASSGHANTEAFF. The complete variable domain, with remaining parts taken from reference TRBV28 and TRBJ1-1, reads DVKVTQSSRYLVKRTGEKVFLECVQDMDHENMFWYRQDPGLGLRLIYFSYDVKMKEKGDIPEGYSVSREKKERFSLILESASTNQTSMYLCASSGHANTEAFFGQGTRLTVV.

CDR3 in amino acids: CASVNPQSGDTEAFF. DNA for the CDR3: TGTGCCAGCGTCAACCCCCAGTCGGGTGACACTGAAGCTTTCTTT. J is TRBJ1-1 and V is TRBV25-1, with D uncertain. This CDR3 is built from 15 residues. Germline CDR1 reads MGHDK; CDR2 reads SYGVNS. V lost 8 bases and J lost 3, with 19 bases in between.

This sequence joins TRBV5-1 and TRBJ1-6; possible D gene TRBD1, 6 bases. V lost 4 bases, J lost 10 bases, and 15 bases lay in between. The CDR3 contains 14 residues. Per the germline V gene, CDR1 is SGHRS and CDR2 is YFSETQ. The CDR3 is CASSRQGGVSPLHF. CDR3 DNA: TGCGCCAGCAGCCGACAAGGGGGTGTCTCACCCCTCCACTTT.

The J gene is TRBJ2-3, the V gene TRBV7-6, with 8 bases identical to TRBD2. The CDR3 loop spans 17 amino acids. Per germline, CDR1 SGHVS and CDR2 FNYEAQ. V lost 2 bases to trimming and J lost 0 bases; unmatched junction nucleotides: 7. The CDR3 sequence is CASSLRPSGLSTDTQYF. In DNA, the CDR3 is TGTGCCAGCAGCTTAAGGCCTAGCGGGCTTAGCACAGATACGCAGTATTTT.

The genes are TRBV7-2 and TRBJ1-2, with 9 bases that match TRBD1. Germline loops: CDR1 SGHTA, CDR2 FQGNSA. V gave up 5 bases and J gave up 7 bases; unmatched junction bases: 8. This CDR3 has 14 residues. The CDR3 DNA sequence: TGTGCCAGCAGCCGGACAGGGGCGCTCCCTGGCTACACCTTC. Translation: CASSRTGALPGYTF.

V and J are TRBV7-9 and TRBJ1-2; D may be TRBD1 (5 bases). The CDR3 loop spans 15 amino acids. CDR1 SEHNR and CDR2 FQNEAQ come from the germline V gene (reference sequence). Trimming stripped 5 bases from V and 6 bases from J, with 19 bases between. CDR3 in amino acids: CASSQPLGGGNGYTF. CDR3 sequence (DNA): TGTGCCAGCAGCCAACCCCTGGGGGGGGGAAATGGCTACACCTTC. Variable domain in full (rest from reference TRBV7-9 and TRBJ1-2): DTGVSQNPRHKITKRGQNVTFRCDPISEHNRLYWYRQTLGQGPEFLTYFQNEAQLEKSRLLSDRFSAERPKGSFSTLEIQRTEQGDSAMYLCASSQPLGGGNGYTFGSGTRLTVV.

The chain links TRBV30 to TRBJ2-7; D may be TRBD2 (5 bases). The germline CDR1 and CDR2 sequences are GTSNPN and SVGIG (reference sequence). The length of the CDR3 is 11 residues. Trimming took 3 bases from V and 3 from J, leaving 6 bases between them. CDR3 in DNA: TGTGCCTGGAGGGGGAGCTACGAGCAGTACTTC. Translating gives CAWRGSYEQYF. Complete variable domain (other parts from reference TRBV30 and TRBJ2-7): SQTIHQWPATLVQPVGSPLSLECTVEGTSNPNLYWYRQAAGRGLQLLFYSVGIGQISSEVPQNLSASRPQDRQFILSSKKLLLSDSGFYLCAWRGSYEQYFGPGTRLTVT.

This chain uses TRBV6-6 with TRBJ1-1; perhaps TRBD1 as D (6 bases). The V gene's germline CDR1 is MNHNY and CDR2 SVGAGI (reference sequence). Trimming stripped 4 bases from V and 5 bases from J, with 14 bases between. The CDR3 has 14 amino acids. The CDR3 nucleotides read TGTGCCAGCAGTTTAGGCAGGCAGGGGACTGAAGCTTTCTTT. Its translation is CASSLGRQGTEAFF.

The chain employs TRBV7-2 and TRBJ1-1, with 9 bases identical to TRBD1. The V segment lost 2 bases and the J segment 7 bases; nucleotides outside the gene matches: 11. Looked up from germline, CDR1 is SGHTA and CDR2 is FQGNSA. The CDR3 has 16 amino acids. DNA for the CDR3: TGTGCCAGCAGCTTATTGGGACAGGGAGTCGGCAGTGAAGCTTTCTTT. Translated: CASSLLGQGVGSEAFF.

CDR3 coding DNA: TGTGCCAGCTCACCAGGAGGGAACCCCTACGAGCAGTACTTC. As protein: CASSPGGNPYEQYF. The rearrangement links TRBV18 to TRBJ2-7; D might be TRBD2 (6 bases). The germline V gene has CDR1 KGHSH and CDR2 LQKENI. This CDR3 comprises 14 residues. V lost 2 bases and J lost 2, with 10 bases in between.

The chain couples TRBV6-5 to TRBJ1-2; 7 positions agree with TRBD1. Trimming at V came to 7 bases and at J to 2 bases, leaving 1 base not matched to a gene. The CDR3 has 12 amino acids. The germline V gene encodes CDR1 MNHEY and CDR2 SVGAGI. The CDR3 DNA reads TGTGCCAGCAAGGACAGGAACTATGGCTACACCTTC. Translating gives CASKDRNYGYTF.

This chain connects TRBV7-8 to TRBJ2-7, with 8 bases lining up with TRBD1. The germline V gene encodes CDR1 SGHVS and CDR2 FQNEAQ. V gave up 5 bases and J gave up 5 bases; unmatched junction bases: 11. The CDR3 contains 15 residues. CDR3 sequence reads: CASSRGRTGLDEQYF. CDR3 DNA sequence: TGTGCCAGCAGCAGAGGGAGGACAGGGCTTGACGAGCAGTACTTC.

V and J are TRBV28 and TRBJ2-2; 12 nucleotides line up with TRBD1. The J segment lost 7 bases and the V segment lost 6 bases, leaving 3 bases of the junction unmatched. Germline values: CDR1 MDHEN, CDR2 SYDVKM. The CDR3 runs to 14 residues. Here the CDR3 reads CASRGQGAYGELFF. CDR3 DNA: TGTGCCAGCAGGGGACAGGGGGCATACGGGGAGCTGTTTTTT.

The chain is built from TRBV6-1 and TRBJ1-1; D not certain. CDR1 and CDR2 from the germline V gene are MNHNS and SASEGT. The V and J ends lost 0 bases and 1 base respectively, with 12 bases between them. There are 16 residues in the CDR3. CDR3 nucleotide sequence: TGTGCCAGCAGTGAAGCTACGAGTCACTGGAACACTGAAGCTTTCTTT. Protein product: CASSEATSHWNTEAFF.

This chain uses TRBV11-1 with TRBJ1-1, with TRBD1 identical over 10 bases. Per the germline V gene, CDR1 is SGHAT and CDR2 is FQDESV (reference sequence). Trimming at V came to 5 bases and at J to 10 bases, leaving 10 bases not matched to a gene. The CDR3 has 14 residues. The CDR3 reads CASSKIVGQGTAFF. The CDR3 nucleotides are TGTGCCAGCAGCAAGATAGTGGGACAGGGGACAGCTTTCTTT.

For the CDR3, the DNA is TGTGCCAGTAGTATAGACGGGAGGGCGGACTATGGCTACACCTTC. Amino acid sequence: CASSIDGRADYGYTF. The V gene is TRBV19, the J gene TRBJ1-2; D is ambiguous. The CDR3 is made up of 15 amino acids. Germline lookup yields CDR1 LNHDA and CDR2 SQIVND (reference sequence). Trimming left V 0 bases short and J 3 bases short, with 11 bases between.

The chain recombines TRBV18 with TRBJ2-2, with a tentative D call TRBD1 (6 bases). V lost 0 bases and J 1 base, leaving 9 bases between the germline ends. The CDR3 is made up of 16 amino acids. Germline lookup yields CDR1 KGHSH and CDR2 LQKENI. CDR3 region: CASSPPARGNTGELFF. The CDR3 region has the DNA TGTGCCAGCTCACCACCGGCCAGGGGGAACACCGGGGAGCTGTTTTTT.

The V gene is TRBV5-1, the J gene TRBJ2-1, with 9 bases matching TRBD2. Per germline, CDR1 SGHRS and CDR2 YFSETQ. V was clipped by 4 bases and J by 7 bases; unmatched bases: 12. This CDR3 is built from 16 residues. The CDR3 loop is CASSAGVAGAINEQFF. DNA of the CDR3: TGCGCCAGCAGCGCGGGGGTAGCGGGGGCTATAAATGAGCAGTTCTTC.

This chain joins TRBV28 and TRBJ1-5; a possible D gene is TRBD1 (5 bases). V gave up 6 bases and J gave up 6 bases, with 15 bases separating them. The germline CDR1 and CDR2 sequences are MDHEN and SYDVKM. CDR3 length equals 14 residues. CDR3 coding DNA: TGTGCCAGCAGACGGACCCCGGGGGGTCAGCCCCAGCATTTT. Translated: CASRRTPGGQPQHF.

The rearrangement joins TRBV5-1 to TRBJ1-1; 7 bases fit TRBD1. Looked up from germline, CDR1 is SGHRS and CDR2 is YFSETQ. The CDR3 length is 16 residues. V was pared by 0 bases and J by 3 bases, with 8 bases of the junction left unmatched. The CDR3 bases are TGCGCCAGCAGCTTGGTAGACAGGGTAGGTGACACTGAAGCTTTCTTT. Amino acid sequence: CASSLVDRVGDTEAFF.